Below, one T cell receptor (beta chain) is given with its context. Its matching antigen is unknown. The data derive from a study of shared clonotypes between healthy human individuals. Study-wide points: Generally, naive subsets (rather than memory subsets) showed larger estimated richness. Naive CD4 clonotype sharing across a handful of donors was roughly 5%.

Trimming cost V 2 bases and J 4 bases, with 14 bases left between them. Germline V CDR1 and CDR2: SEHNR, FQNEAQ (reference sequence). The CDR3 totals 15 residues. Clones were sequenced by immunoSEQ multiplex PCR, and TCRdb holds only the in-frame ones, with some missing. This sample carries about 2,500,000 clones, more than 80% of them seen once, and the ten largest clones take 0.11% to 0.15%. The sequenced sample was naive CD4+ T cells sorted from blood. As to subset: CD45RA+ positively selected. The chain joins TRBV7-9 to TRBJ1-1, with D maybe TRBD1 (6 bases). The receptor's source is a man younger than 35 in good health. As DNA, the CDR3 is TGTGCCAGCAGCTTAAGCCAGGGAGGGGGCACTGAAGCTTTCTTT. The encoded protein is CASSLSQGGGTEAFF.